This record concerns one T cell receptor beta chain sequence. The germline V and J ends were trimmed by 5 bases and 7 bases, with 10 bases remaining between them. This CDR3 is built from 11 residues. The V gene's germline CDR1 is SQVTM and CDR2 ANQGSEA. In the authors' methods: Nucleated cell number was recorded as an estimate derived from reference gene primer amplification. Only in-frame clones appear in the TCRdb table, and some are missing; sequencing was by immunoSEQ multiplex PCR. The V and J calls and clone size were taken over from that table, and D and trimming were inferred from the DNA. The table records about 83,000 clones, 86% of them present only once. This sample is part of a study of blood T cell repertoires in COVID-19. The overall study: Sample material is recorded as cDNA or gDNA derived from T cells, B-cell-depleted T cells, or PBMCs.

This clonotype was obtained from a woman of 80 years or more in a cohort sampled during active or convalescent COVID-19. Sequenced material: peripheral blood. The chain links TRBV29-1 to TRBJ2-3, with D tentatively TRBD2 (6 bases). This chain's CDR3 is CSVPGGNTQYF. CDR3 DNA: TGCAGCGTTCCCGGAGGGAATACGCAGTATTTT.